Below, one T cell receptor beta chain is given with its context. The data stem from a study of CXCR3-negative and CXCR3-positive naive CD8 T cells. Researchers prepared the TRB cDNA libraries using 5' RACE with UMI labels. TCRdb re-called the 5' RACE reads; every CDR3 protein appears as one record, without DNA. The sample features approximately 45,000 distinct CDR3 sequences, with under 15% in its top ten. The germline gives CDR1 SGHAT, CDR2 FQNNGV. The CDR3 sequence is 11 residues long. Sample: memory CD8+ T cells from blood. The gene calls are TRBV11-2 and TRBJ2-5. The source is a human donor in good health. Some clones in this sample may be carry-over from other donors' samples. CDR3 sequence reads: CASSLGAYQYF. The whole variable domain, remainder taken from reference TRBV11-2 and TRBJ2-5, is EAGVAQSPRYKIIEKRQSVAFWCNPISGHATLYWYQQILGQGPKLLIQFQNNGVVDDSQLPKDRFSAERLKGVDSTLKIQPAKLEDSAVYLCASSLGAYQYFGPGTRLLVL.